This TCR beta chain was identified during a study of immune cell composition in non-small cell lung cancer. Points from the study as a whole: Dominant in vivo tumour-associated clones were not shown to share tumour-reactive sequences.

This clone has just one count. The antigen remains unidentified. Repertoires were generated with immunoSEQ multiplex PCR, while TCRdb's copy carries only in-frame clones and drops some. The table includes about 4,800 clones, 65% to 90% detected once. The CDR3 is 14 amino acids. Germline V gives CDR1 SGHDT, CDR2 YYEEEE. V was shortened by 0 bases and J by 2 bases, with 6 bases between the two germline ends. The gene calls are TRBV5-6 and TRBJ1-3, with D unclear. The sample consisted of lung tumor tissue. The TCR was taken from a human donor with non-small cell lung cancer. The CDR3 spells CASSLVGTGNTIYF. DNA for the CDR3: TGTGCCAGCAGCTTGGTCGGCACTGGAAACACCATATATTTT.